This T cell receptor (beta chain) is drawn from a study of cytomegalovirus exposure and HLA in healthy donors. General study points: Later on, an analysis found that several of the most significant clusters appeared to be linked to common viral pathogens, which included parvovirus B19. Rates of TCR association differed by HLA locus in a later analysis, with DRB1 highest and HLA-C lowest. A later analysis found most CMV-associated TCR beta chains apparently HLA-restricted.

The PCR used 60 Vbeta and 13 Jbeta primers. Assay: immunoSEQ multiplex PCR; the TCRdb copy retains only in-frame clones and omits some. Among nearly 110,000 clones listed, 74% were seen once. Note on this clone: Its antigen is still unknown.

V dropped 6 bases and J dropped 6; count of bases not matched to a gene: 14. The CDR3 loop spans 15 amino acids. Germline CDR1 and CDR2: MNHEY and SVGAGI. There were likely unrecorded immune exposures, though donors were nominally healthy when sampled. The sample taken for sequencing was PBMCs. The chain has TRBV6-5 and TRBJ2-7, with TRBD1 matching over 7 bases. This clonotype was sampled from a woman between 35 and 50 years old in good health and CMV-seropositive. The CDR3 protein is CASRPPGQVSSEQYF. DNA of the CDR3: TGTGCCAGCAGGCCTCCAGGACAGGTCTCGTCCGAGCAGTACTTC.